Listed below are T cell receptor beta chains from one sample, sequenced in a study of CD8+CD57+ T cells in acquired aplastic anemia. TCRdb processed the reads anew with MiXCR; each CDR3 protein has one entry. The sample contains under 200,000 distinct CDR3 sequences, just under 45% of which appear only once. The sample consisted of sorted CD4+, CD8+, or CD8+CD57+ T cells (not recorded which) from PBMCs. Receptors were obtained from a human donor in good health. CDR3s include the opening cysteine and the closing phenylalanine or tryptophan. The order of the fields is CDR3 length, D gene, V gene, clone size, J gene, CDR3 protein, CDR3 DNA. A D gene is named only where the DNA matches it firmly. Some rows mark clone size as missing; the rest say once, few, many or name a class of expanded clone.

cdr3_length: 12; d_call: TRBD1; v_call: TRBV7-9; clone_size: -; j_call: TRBJ2-3; cdr3_aa: CASSPQGNTQYF; cdr3_nt: TGTGCCAGCAGCCCACAGGGGAATACGCAGTATTTT
cdr3_length: 12; d_call: -; v_call: TRBV2; clone_size: few; j_call: TRBJ2-1; cdr3_aa: CTVRGAYNEQFF; cdr3_nt: TGTACGGTACGGGGAGCTTACAATGAGCAGTTCTTC
cdr3_length: 13; d_call: TRBD1; v_call: TRBV29-1; clone_size: -; j_call: TRBJ1-2; cdr3_aa: CSAQGSVDYGYTF; cdr3_nt: TGCAGCGCACAGGGGTCCGTCGACTATGGCTACACCTTC
cdr3_length: 15; d_call: -; v_call: TRBV24-1; clone_size: -; j_call: TRBJ1-3; cdr3_aa: CATSDPTGSGNTIYF; cdr3_nt: TGTGCCACCAGTGATCCGACAGGCTCTGGAAACACCATATATTTT
cdr3_length: 15; d_call: TRBD2; v_call: TRBV6-5; clone_size: many; j_call: TRBJ2-7; cdr3_aa: CASSYGSGATYEQYF; cdr3_nt: TGTGCCAGCAGTTACGGCAGCGGGGCAACCTACGAGCAGTACTTC
cdr3_length: 14; d_call: -; v_call: TRBV29-1; clone_size: few; j_call: TRBJ1-3; cdr3_aa: CSVLAGFSGNTIYF; cdr3_nt: TGCAGCGTGCTAGCAGGGTTTTCCGGAAACACCATATATTTT
cdr3_length: 8; d_call: -; v_call: TRBV7-2; clone_size: -; j_call: TRBJ2-7; cdr3_aa: CASSVKYF; cdr3_nt: TGTGCCAGCAGCGTAAAGTACTTC
cdr3_length: 12; d_call: -; v_call: TRBV14; clone_size: many; j_call: TRBJ2-4; cdr3_aa: CASSPDRGIQYF; cdr3_nt: TGTGCCAGCAGCCCGGACCGAGGGATTCAGTACTTC
cdr3_length: 11; d_call: -; v_call: TRBV20-1; clone_size: -; j_call: TRBJ1-2; cdr3_aa: CSASAGYGYTF; cdr3_nt: TGCAGTGCTAGTGCGGGGTACGGCTACACCTTC
cdr3_length: 14; d_call: -; v_call: TRBV20-1; clone_size: -; j_call: TRBJ2-2; cdr3_aa: CSAPSRQNTGELFF; cdr3_nt: TGCAGTGCTCCCAGTCGTCAGAACACCGGGGAGCTGTTTTTT
cdr3_length: 16; d_call: TRBD2; v_call: TRBV10-1; clone_size: many; j_call: TRBJ2-1; cdr3_aa: CASSGSGRGAYNEQFF; cdr3_nt: TGCGCCAGCAGTGGTAGCGGGAGGGGGGCCTACAATGAGCAGTTCTTC
cdr3_length: 12; d_call: -; v_call: TRBV5-1; clone_size: many; j_call: TRBJ2-5; cdr3_aa: CASSVGRETQYF; cdr3_nt: TGCGCCAGCAGCGTGGGCCGCGAGACCCAGTACTTC
cdr3_length: 11; d_call: -; v_call: TRBV10-3; clone_size: -; j_call: TRBJ1-2; cdr3_aa: CAISGAYGYTF; cdr3_nt: TGTGCCATCAGTGGGGCCTATGGCTACACCTTC
cdr3_length: 17; d_call: TRBD1; v_call: TRBV18; clone_size: -; j_call: TRBJ1-6; cdr3_aa: CASSPSPAGGVNSPLHF; cdr3_nt: TGTGCCAGCTCACCCTCTCCGGCAGGGGGCGTAAATTCACCCCTCCACTTT
cdr3_length: 15; d_call: TRBD1; v_call: TRBV24-1; clone_size: few; j_call: TRBJ2-1; cdr3_aa: CASSPWTGGRNEQFF; cdr3_nt: TGTGCCAGCAGTCCTTGGACAGGGGGTCGAAACGAGCAGTTCTTC
cdr3_length: 13; d_call: -; v_call: TRBV20-1; clone_size: many; j_call: TRBJ1-5; cdr3_aa: CSANSVGRQPQHF; cdr3_nt: TGCAGTGCTAACTCCGTGGGAAGGCAGCCCCAGCATTTT
cdr3_length: 15; d_call: -; v_call: TRBV5-5; clone_size: many; j_call: TRBJ2-7; cdr3_aa: CASSLGQGQTYEQYF; cdr3_nt: TGTGCCAGCAGCTTGGGTCAGGGTCAGACCTACGAGCAGTACTTC
cdr3_length: 13; d_call: -; v_call: TRBV29-1; clone_size: -; j_call: TRBJ1-1; cdr3_aa: CSVERDMNTEAFF; cdr3_nt: TGCAGCGTTGAGAGGGACATGAACACTGAAGCTTTCTTT
cdr3_length: 12; d_call: -; v_call: TRBV24-1; clone_size: -; j_call: TRBJ1-1; cdr3_aa: CATSAGQTEAFF; cdr3_nt: TGTGCCACCAGTGCTGGGCAGACTGAAGCTTTCTTT
cdr3_length: 14; d_call: -; v_call: TRBV9; clone_size: many; j_call: TRBJ2-5; cdr3_aa: CASSGGGGQETQYF; cdr3_nt: TGTGCCAGCAGCGGAGGAGGGGGCCAAGAGACCCAGTACTTC
cdr3_length: 14; d_call: TRBD1; v_call: TRBV19; clone_size: -; j_call: TRBJ2-5; cdr3_aa: CASSPRTGKETQYF; cdr3_nt: TGTGCCAGTAGTCCCCGGACAGGGAAAGAGACCCAGTACTTC
cdr3_length: 13; d_call: TRBD2; v_call: TRBV4-1; clone_size: many; j_call: TRBJ2-7; cdr3_aa: CASSSPGGYEQYF; cdr3_nt: TGCGCCAGCAGCTCGCCGGGAGGTTACGAGCAGTACTTC
cdr3_length: 14; d_call: -; v_call: TRBV10-3; clone_size: -; j_call: TRBJ1-2; cdr3_aa: CAISVEMSNYGYTF; cdr3_nt: TGTGCCATCAGTGTGGAGATGAGCAACTATGGCTACACCTTC
cdr3_length: 13; d_call: -; v_call: TRBV12-3/TRBV12-4; clone_size: once; j_call: TRBJ1-1; cdr3_aa: CASSFQRGTEAFF; cdr3_nt: TGTGCCAGCAGTTTCCAGAGGGGCACTGAAGCTTTCTTT
cdr3_length: 14; d_call: -; v_call: TRBV7-9; clone_size: many; j_call: TRBJ1-2; cdr3_aa: CASSPPTGNYGYTF; cdr3_nt: TGTGCCAGCAGCCCCCCGACGGGTAACTATGGCTACACCTTC
cdr3_length: 13; d_call: -; v_call: TRBV25-1; clone_size: many; j_call: TRBJ1-5; cdr3_aa: CASTQGYNQPQHF; cdr3_nt: TGTGCCAGCACCCAGGGTTACAATCAGCCCCAGCATTTT
cdr3_length: 15; d_call: -; v_call: TRBV7-8; clone_size: -; j_call: TRBJ1-2; cdr3_aa: CASSLRQTLGYGYTF; cdr3_nt: TGTGCCAGCAGCTTACGGCAGACCCTTGGCTATGGCTACACCTTC
cdr3_length: 14; d_call: -; v_call: TRBV2; clone_size: -; j_call: TRBJ1-5; cdr3_aa: CASSDWGEYQPQHF; cdr3_nt: TGTGCCAGCAGTGATTGGGGGGAATATCAGCCCCAGCATTTT
cdr3_length: 14; d_call: TRBD1; v_call: TRBV7-8; clone_size: many; j_call: TRBJ1-4; cdr3_aa: CASSLLQGAEKLFF; cdr3_nt: TGTGCCAGCAGCTTACTACAGGGGGCTGAAAAACTGTTTTTT